The rows below give T cell receptor beta chains drawn from one sample of a study of long-term antiretroviral therapy in people with HIV. Only in-frame clones appear in the TCRdb table, and some are missing; sequencing was by immunoSEQ multiplex PCR. Among 30,000 to 40,000 clones listed, roughly 80% were seen once. The material was unsorted PBMCs, obtained 1.9 years after starting antiretroviral therapy. The receptors stem from a man aged 18 to 29 with HIV. CDR3s include the opening cysteine and the closing phenylalanine or tryptophan. Each record gives: J gene, clone size, V gene, D gene, CDR3 DNA, CDR3 protein. The D gene is left open where the match is weak. Not every row has a clone size; where given, it reads once, few, many or a size class.

TRBJ1-5,-,TRBV28,-,TGTGCCAGCAGACCCACTGACAGTAGGTTACATTTT,CASRPTDSRLHF
TRBJ1-2,few,TRBV7-9,-,TGTGCCAGCAGCTTAGCCCTCCAGGGTGCTGGCTACACCTTC,CASSLALQGAGYTF
TRBJ1-2,-,TRBV29-1,TRBD1,TGCAGCGATTACGAGGGGGCCCCGGGAGGCTACACCTTC,CSDYEGAPGGYTF
TRBJ2-7,-,TRBV7-2,TRBD1,TGTGCCAGCAGCCCGGGGACAGGGGGCTACGAGCAGTACTTC,CASSPGTGGYEQYF
TRBJ1-4,-,TRBV29-1,-,TGCAGCGCAACACTGGCCCTAAATGAAAAACTGTTTTTT,CSATLALNEKLFF
TRBJ1-3,-,TRBV6-5,TRBD1,TGTGCCAGCAGGCCGGGACAGAGCTCTGGAAACACCATATATTTT,CASRPGQSSGNTIYF
TRBJ1-5,-,TRBV28,-,TGTGCCAGCAGTTTAATCACAGCTAGCAATCAGCCCCAGCATTTT,CASSLITASNQPQHF
TRBJ2-6,-,TRBV28,TRBD1,TGTGCCAGCAGCCGATTACAGGGGGCTGCCGGGGCCAACGTCCTGACTTTC,CASSRLQGAAGANVLTF
TRBJ1-2,-,TRBV2,-,TGTGCCAGCAGCCGGACGGACTATGGCTACACCTTC,CASSRTDYGYTF
TRBJ1-5,-,TRBV5-8,-,TGTGCCAGCAGCTTTGCTGGGGCTGAGCCCCAGCATTTT,CASSFAGAEPQHF
TRBJ1-2,-,TRBV28,-,TGTGCCAGCCACGCAGGGCAGGGTGACCCCGCTAGGGGCTACACCTTC,CASHAGQGDPARGYTF
TRBJ2-7,-,TRBV9,-,TGTGCCAGCAGCGTAGAAGCGGACTACGAGCAGTACTTC,CASSVEADYEQYF
TRBJ1-1,-,TRBV11-2,-,TGTGCCAGCAGCCCGAAGAGGACGGAGAACACTGAAGCTTTCTTT,CASSPKRTENTEAFF
TRBJ2-5,-,TRBV19,-,TGTGCCAGTAGTATTGCGACACAAGAGACCCAGTACTTC,CASSIATQETQYF
TRBJ2-3,medium-sized,TRBV6-4,TRBD2,TGTGCCAGCAGTGAGACTAGCGGGGGGGCCACGGATACGCAGTATTTT,CASSETSGGATDTQYF
TRBJ1-1,-,TRBV6-4,-,TGTGCCAGCAGTGAAGGTCCCACTGAAGCTTTCTTT,CASSEGPTEAFF
TRBJ2-3,-,TRBV10-3,TRBD2,TGTGCCATCCGCAGCGGGGGAGATACGCAGTATTTT,CAIRSGGDTQYF
TRBJ2-5,-,TRBV10-3,TRBD2,TGTGCCATCAGGGGGACTAGCGGGGGACGGGAGGAGACCCAGTACTTC,CAIRGTSGGREETQYF
TRBJ2-5,-,TRBV5-6,TRBD1,TGTGCCAGCAGCTGGGACAGGGAAGAGACCCAGTACTTC,CASSWDREETQYF
TRBJ2-1,once,TRBV5-1,TRBD2,TGCGCCAGCAGCCCCGTAGCGGGTCACTCCTACAATGAGCAGTTCTTC,CASSPVAGHSYNEQFF
TRBJ2-3,-,TRBV6-4,TRBD2,TGTGCCAGCAGTGACTCTAGCGGGGGCACAGATACGCAGTATTTT,CASSDSSGGTDTQYF
TRBJ2-3,-,TRBV25-1,-,TGTGCCAGCAGTGAAGGGGGACTGGGTACGCAGTATTTT,CASSEGGLGTQYF
TRBJ1-5,once,TRBV5-8,TRBD1,TGTGCCAGCAGCTCGGGACAGCCAAATCAGCCCCAGCATTTT,CASSSGQPNQPQHF
TRBJ1-5,-,TRBV10-3,-,TGTGCCATCAGTGAATCCGAGTATAGCAATCAGCCCCAGCATTTT,CAISESEYSNQPQHF
TRBJ2-5,-,TRBV5-1,-,TGCGCCAGCAGCTTGTATGCAGGCCAAGAGACCCAGTACTTC,CASSLYAGQETQYF
TRBJ1-3,-,TRBV28,-,TGTGCCAGCAGTTTGGCTTGGGACACCTACACCATATATTTT,CASSLAWDTYTIYF
TRBJ1-2,-,TRBV5-1,-,TGCGCCAGCAGCGGGGACCGCTATGGCTACACCTTC,CASSGDRYGYTF
TRBJ1-2,-,TRBV6-1,-,TGTGCCAGCAGTCAGTATAACTATGGCTACACCTTC,CASSQYNYGYTF
TRBJ1-2,few,TRBV11-2,TRBD1,TGTGCCAGCAGCTTGGAACGGACAGGACTCTATGGCTACACCTTC,CASSLERTGLYGYTF
TRBJ2-5,-,TRBV9,TRBD2,TGTGCCAGCAGCGTATCTAGCGGGGGGGCCAATGTAGCGACCCAGTACTTC,CASSVSSGGANVATQYF
TRBJ2-5,-,TRBV19,-,TGTGCCAGTAGTATATCTCCAGAGTCTCAAGAGACCCAGTACTTC,CASSISPESQETQYF
TRBJ1-2,few,TRBV19,-,TGTGCCAGTAGTACGACCCTTAGGCAGGGCTATGGCTACACCTTC,CASSTTLRQGYGYTF
TRBJ2-1,-,TRBV5-1,TRBD1,TGCGCCAGCAGCTTGGGGGACAGGGTAAGCTCCTACAATGAGCAGTTCTTC,CASSLGDRVSSYNEQFF
TRBJ1-1,-,TRBV11-2,-,TGTGCCAGCAGCTGGGCAGAAGCCCTGAACACTGAAGCTTTCTTT,CASSWAEALNTEAFF